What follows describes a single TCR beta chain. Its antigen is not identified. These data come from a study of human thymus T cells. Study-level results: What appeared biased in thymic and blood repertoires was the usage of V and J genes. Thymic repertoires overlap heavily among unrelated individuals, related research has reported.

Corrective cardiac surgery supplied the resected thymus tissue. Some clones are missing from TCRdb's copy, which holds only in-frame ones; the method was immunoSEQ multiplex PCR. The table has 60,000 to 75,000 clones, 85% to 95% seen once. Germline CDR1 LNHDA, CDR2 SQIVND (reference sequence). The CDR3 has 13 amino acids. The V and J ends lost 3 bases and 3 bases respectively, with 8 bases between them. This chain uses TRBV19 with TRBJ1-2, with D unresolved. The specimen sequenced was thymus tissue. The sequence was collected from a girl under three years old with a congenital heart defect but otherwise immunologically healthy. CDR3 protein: CASSIGRHYGYTF. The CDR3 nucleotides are TGTGCCAGTAGTATCGGACGGCACTATGGCTACACCTTC.